This T cell receptor (beta chain) was captured in a study of blood T cell repertoires in COVID-19. Study-level information: Samples taken during acute and convalescent COVID-19 were collected in the United States, Italy and Spain. Sample material is recorded as cDNA or gDNA derived from T cells, B-cell-depleted T cells, or PBMCs.

Authors' methods: Cell counts per sample came from amplifying reference gene primers. The data were produced by immunoSEQ multiplex PCR, yet TCRdb's version contains in-frame clones alone and is incomplete. V, J and clone size reflect that table, while D and trimming were determined from the DNA. The repertoire has 75,000 to 80,000 clones, 80% to 90% of them found once; the top ten carry over 15%. Input material: peripheral blood. This clonotype originated in a human donor in a cohort sampled during active COVID-19.

Here the CDR3 reads CASNSAAGGWDEQFF. For the CDR3, the DNA is TGTGCCAGCAATTCCGCTGCGGGGGGGTGGGATGAGCAGTTCTTC. The V and J genes are TRBV2 and TRBJ2-1; 9 bases agree with TRBD2. V lost 7 bases, J lost 8 bases, and 12 bases stayed unmatched. This CDR3 spans 15 amino acids. Germline V CDR1 and CDR2: SNHLY, FYNNEI.